Listed here is a single TCR beta chain. Its antigen specificity is not known. No per-base quality is available; no much larger clone lies one base away. TCRbeta CDR3 regions were amplified from genomic DNA using the immunoSEQ Assay, a bias-controlled multiplex PCR. On the study's bioinformatics: The number of nucleated cells in each sample was estimated by amplification of reference gene primers within the assay. To quantify the absolute abundance of each unique TCRbeta CDR3 rearrangement, sequence reads were collapsed and filtered. For each sample, productive Simpson clonality was calculated as the square root of Simpson's diversity index over productive rearrangements. TCRdb provides this immuneACCESS table in a form limited to in-frame rearrangements. Some clones are lacking; in checked studies, under half of them reflect an unresolved V gene, and why the rest are absent is not known. The V and J calls and clone size come from that table; D and trimming were worked out from the DNA. This sample has a few hundred thousand clones in its table, and less than 95% of those were observed once. The ten biggest clones cover 0.6% to 0.7% of the sample.

The CDR3 runs 16 residues from the cysteine to the phenylalanine. Just the 48-base CDR3 DNA is kept, in frame starting at base 1. The germline V gene encodes CDR1 LGHDT and CDR2 YNNKEL (reference sequence). Trimming removed 5 bases from V and 4 bases from J; the gene matches leave 11 bases unexplained. These data come from a study of blood T cell repertoires in COVID-19 (dated by TCRdb to the early 2020s). Regarding the research as a whole: Samples from collaborators originated in the United States, Italy and Spain and spanned both the acute and convalescent phases of COVID-19. The material from the prospective study consisted of cDNA or gDNA derived from T cells, B-cell-depleted T cells, or PBMCs. The dataset comprised deeply sampled blood TCRbeta repertoires from subjects exposed to, actively infected with, or recovered from COVID-19. A freely available public database, intended as a resource for researchers studying the immune response to SARS-CoV-2, is where the repertoires were released. Samples were obtained from the ongoing ImmuneRACE study (first 160 participants) and from 950 to 1,500 subjects provided by 6 global collaborators. Nearly every sample came with metadata listing a de-identified subject ID, COVID-19 status, age in years and sex. Where available, HLA class I and class II types were taken from metadata supplied by the sample provider and were not determined by assay-based typing. Overall study outcomes, separate from this receptor: How much clinical and demographic metadata was included differed by source and by participant, and the metadata was provided uncurated.

Participants in the prospective study were enrolled through a virtual design, were aged roughly 18 to 100 years, and lived in roughly 24 United States geographic areas. In the prospective study, cohorts were assigned on the basis of participant-reported clinical history obtained from a screening survey and a study questionnaire. Recovered participants in ImmuneRACE Cohort 3 were defined as having two consecutive negative NP/OP PCR tests, clearance from a healthcare professional, or resolution of symptoms. Each participant in the prospective study had whole blood, serum and a nasopharyngeal or oropharyngeal swab collected by mobile phlebotomists. Over a roughly 2-month period, participants in the prospective study had the option of providing additional blood draws and questionnaires. Prospective study blood samples were shipped either frozen or at room temperature before DNA extraction.

Material for sequencing was PBMCs or T cells enriched from blood (not recorded which). The V and J genes are TRBV3-1 (or the pseudogene TRBV3-2) and TRBJ2-1; TRBD2 fits 7 bases in the junction. The receptor was isolated from a man aged 18 to 29 who had recovered from COVID-19. The sequenced DNA is TGTGCCAGCAGCTCCATGAGCGGGGCAATTTACAATGAGCAGTTCTTC. Its translation reads: CASSSMSGAIYNEQFF.